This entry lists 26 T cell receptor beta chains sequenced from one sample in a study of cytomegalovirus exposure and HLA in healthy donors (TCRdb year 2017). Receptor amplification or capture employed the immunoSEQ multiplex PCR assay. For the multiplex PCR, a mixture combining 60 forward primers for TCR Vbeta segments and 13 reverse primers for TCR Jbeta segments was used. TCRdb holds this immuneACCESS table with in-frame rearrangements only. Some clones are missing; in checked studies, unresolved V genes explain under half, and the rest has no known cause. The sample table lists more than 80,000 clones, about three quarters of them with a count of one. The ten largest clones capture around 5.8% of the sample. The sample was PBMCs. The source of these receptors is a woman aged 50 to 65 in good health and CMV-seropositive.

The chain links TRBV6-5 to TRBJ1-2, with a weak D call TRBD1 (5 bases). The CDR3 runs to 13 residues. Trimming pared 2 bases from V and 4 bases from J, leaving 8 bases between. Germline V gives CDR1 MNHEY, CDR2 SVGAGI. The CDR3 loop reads CASSYRGGYGYTF. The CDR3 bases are TGTGCCAGCAGTTACAGGGGTGGCTATGGCTACACCTTC.

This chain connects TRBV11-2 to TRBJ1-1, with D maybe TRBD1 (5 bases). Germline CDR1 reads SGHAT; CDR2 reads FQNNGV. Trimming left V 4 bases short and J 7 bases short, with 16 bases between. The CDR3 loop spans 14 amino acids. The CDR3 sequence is CASSSRLTGNEAFF. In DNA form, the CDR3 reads TGTGCCAGCAGCTCGCGCTTAACAGGAAATGAAGCTTTCTTT.

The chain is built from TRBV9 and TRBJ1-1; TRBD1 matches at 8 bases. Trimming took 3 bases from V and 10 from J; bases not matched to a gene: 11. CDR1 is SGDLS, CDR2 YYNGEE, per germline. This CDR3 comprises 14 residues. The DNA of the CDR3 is TGTGCCAGCAGCGAACATCAGGGGGCGGGGGTAGCTTTCTTT. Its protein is CASSEHQGAGVAFF.

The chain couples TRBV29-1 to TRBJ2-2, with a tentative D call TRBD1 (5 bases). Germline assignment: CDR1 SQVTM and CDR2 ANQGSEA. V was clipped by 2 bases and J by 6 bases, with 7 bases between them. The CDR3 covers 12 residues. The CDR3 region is CSVEQGSGELFF. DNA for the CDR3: TGCAGCGTTGAACAGGGATCCGGGGAGCTGTTTTTT.

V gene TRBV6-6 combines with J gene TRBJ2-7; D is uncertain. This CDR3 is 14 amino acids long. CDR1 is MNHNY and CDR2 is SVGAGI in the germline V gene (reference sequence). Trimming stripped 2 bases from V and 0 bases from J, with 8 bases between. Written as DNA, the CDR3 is TGTGCCAGCAGTTACGAGGCCAGCTCCTACGAGCAGTACTTC. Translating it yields CASSYEASSYEQYF.

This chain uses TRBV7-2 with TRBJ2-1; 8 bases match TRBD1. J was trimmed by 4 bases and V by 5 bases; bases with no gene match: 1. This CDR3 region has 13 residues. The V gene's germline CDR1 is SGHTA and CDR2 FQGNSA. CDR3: CASSRTGYNEQFF. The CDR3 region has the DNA TGTGCCAGCAGCCGGACAGGGTACAATGAGCAGTTCTTC.

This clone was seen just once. The CDR3 region is CASSITGQGGPEAFF. The CDR3 DNA reads as TGTGCCAGTAGTATAACAGGACAGGGAGGGCCAGAAGCTTTCTTT. The chain employs TRBV19 and TRBJ1-1; 8 bases match TRBD1. This CDR3 is 15 amino acids long. After removal of 2 bases from V and 8 bases from J, the junction contained 10 bases not matched to a gene. CDR1 is LNHDA, CDR2 SQIVND, per germline (reference sequence).

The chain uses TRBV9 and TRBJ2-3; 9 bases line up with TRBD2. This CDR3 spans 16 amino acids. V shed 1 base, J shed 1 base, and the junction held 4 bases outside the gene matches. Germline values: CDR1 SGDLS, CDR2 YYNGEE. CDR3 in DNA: TGTGCCAGCAGCGTAAGAGTAGCGGGGGGCACAGATACGCAGTATTTT. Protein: CASSVRVAGGTDTQYF.

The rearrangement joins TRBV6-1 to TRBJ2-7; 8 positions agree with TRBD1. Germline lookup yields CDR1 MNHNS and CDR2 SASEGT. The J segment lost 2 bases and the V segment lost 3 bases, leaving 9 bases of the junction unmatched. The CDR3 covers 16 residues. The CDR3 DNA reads TGTGCCAGCAGTGAGAGGGGGGCAGGGGGCGCCTACGAGCAGTACTTC. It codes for CASSERGAGGAYEQYF.

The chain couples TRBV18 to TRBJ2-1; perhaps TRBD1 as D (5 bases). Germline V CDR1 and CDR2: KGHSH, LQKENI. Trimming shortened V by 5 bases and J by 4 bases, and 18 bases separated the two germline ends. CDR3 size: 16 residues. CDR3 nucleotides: TGTGCCAGCTCATTAAGACAGAACCTACAGTACAATGAGCAGTTCTTC. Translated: CASSLRQNLQYNEQFF.

The CDR3 nucleotides read TGTGCCAGCTCACCATTCGGGGGGGCGGGTAGCACTGAAGCTTTCTTT. Translating gives CASSPFGGAGSTEAFF. V gene TRBV18 combines with J gene TRBJ1-1; tentative D call: TRBD1 (6 bases). V gave up 2 bases and J gave up 4 bases, with 17 bases separating them. CDR1 KGHSH and CDR2 LQKENI come from the germline V gene. The CDR3 extends over 16 amino acids. The entire variable domain, with the rest obtained from reference TRBV18 and TRBJ1-1, is as follows: NAGVMQNPRHLVRRRGQEARLRCSPMKGHSHVYWYRQLPEEGLKFMVYLQKENIIDESGMPKERFSAEFPKEGPSILRIQQVVRGDSAAYFCASSPFGGAGSTEAFFGQGTRLTVV.

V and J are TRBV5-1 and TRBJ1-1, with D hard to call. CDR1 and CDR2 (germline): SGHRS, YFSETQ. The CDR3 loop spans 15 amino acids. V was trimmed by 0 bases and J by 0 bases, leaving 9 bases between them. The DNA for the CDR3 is TGCGCCAGCAGCTTGGCCCCCAACATGAACACTGAAGCTTTCTTT. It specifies CASSLAPNMNTEAFF. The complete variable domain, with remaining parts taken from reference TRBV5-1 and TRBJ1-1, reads KAGVTQTPRYLIKTRGQQVTLSCSPISGHRSVSWYQQTPGQGLQFLFEYFSETQRNKGNFPGRFSGRQFSNSRSEMNVSTLELGDSALYLCASSLAPNMNTEAFFGQGTRLTVV.

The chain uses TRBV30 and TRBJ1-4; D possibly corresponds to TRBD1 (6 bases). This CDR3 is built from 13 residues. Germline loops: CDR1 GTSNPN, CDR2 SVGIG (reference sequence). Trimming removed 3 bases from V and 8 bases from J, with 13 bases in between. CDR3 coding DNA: TGTGCCTGGAGGACAGGATCGTACGAAAAACTGTTTTTT. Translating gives CAWRTGSYEKLFF.

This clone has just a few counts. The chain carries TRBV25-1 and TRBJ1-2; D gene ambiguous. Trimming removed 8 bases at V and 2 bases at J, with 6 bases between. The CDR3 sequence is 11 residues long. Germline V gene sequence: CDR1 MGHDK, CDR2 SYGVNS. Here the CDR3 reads CASAANYGYTF. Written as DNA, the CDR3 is TGTGCCAGCGCCGCGAACTATGGCTACACCTTC.

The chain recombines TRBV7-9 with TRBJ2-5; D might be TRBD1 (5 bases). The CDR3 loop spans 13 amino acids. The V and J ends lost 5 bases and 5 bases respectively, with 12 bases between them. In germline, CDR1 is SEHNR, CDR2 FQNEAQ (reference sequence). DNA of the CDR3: TGTGCCAGCAGCCGCCCTGGGGCTGAGACCCAGTACTTC. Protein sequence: CASSRPGAETQYF.

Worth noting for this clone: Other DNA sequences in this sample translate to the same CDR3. The CDR3 DNA follows: TGTGCCAGCAGTAGCCGGGACAGGAATTCACCCCTCCACTTT. Amino acids: CASSSRDRNSPLHF. The chain links TRBV6-5 to TRBJ1-6; TRBD1 aligns across 8 bases. CDR1 is MNHEY and CDR2 is SVGAGI in the germline V gene. CDR3 length: 14 amino acids. V lost 5 bases to trimming and J lost 7 bases; unmatched junction nucleotides: 4.

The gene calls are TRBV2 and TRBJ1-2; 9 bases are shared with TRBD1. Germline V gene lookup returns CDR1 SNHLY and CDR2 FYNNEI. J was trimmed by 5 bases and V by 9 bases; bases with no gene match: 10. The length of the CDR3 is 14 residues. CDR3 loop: CASETGTGRYGYTF. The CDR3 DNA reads TGTGCCAGTGAGACCGGGACAGGGCGGTATGGCTACACCTTC.

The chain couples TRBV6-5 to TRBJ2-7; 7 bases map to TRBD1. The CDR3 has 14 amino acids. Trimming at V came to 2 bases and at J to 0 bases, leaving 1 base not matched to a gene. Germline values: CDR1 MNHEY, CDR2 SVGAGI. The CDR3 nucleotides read TGTGCCAGCAGTTACCAGGGGGACTCCTACGAGCAGTACTTC. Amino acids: CASSYQGDSYEQYF.

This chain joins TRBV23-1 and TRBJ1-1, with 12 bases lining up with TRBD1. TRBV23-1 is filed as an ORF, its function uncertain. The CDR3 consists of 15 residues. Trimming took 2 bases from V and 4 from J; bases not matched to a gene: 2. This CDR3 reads CASSQGTGGGTEAFF. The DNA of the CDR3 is TGCGCCAGCAGTCAAGGGACAGGGGGCGGCACTGAAGCTTTCTTT.

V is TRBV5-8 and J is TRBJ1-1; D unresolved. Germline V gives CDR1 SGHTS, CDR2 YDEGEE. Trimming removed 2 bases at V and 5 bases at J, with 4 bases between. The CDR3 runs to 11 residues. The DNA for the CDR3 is TGTGCCAGCAGCTTAATAACTGAAGCTTTCTTT. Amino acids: CASSLITEAFF.

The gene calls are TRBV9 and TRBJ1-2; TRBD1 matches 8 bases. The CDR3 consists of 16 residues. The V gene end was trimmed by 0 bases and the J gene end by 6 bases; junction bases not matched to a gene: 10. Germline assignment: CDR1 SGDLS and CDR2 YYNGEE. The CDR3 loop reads CASSVVDRDMWNGYTF. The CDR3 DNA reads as TGTGCCAGCAGCGTAGTGGACAGGGATATGTGGAATGGCTACACCTTC.

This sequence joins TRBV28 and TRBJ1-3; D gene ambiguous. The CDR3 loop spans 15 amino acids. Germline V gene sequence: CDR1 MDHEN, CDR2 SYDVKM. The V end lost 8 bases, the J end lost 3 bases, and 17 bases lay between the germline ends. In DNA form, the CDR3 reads TGTGCCAGCTCCCCCCGGAAGGGAGGTGGAAACACCATATATTTT. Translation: CASSPRKGGGNTIYF.

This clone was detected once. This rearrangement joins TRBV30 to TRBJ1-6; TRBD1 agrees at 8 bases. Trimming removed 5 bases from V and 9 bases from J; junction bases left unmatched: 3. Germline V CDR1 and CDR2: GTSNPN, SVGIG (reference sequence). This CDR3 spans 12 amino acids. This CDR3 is CAWGGQASPLHF. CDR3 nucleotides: TGTGCCTGGGGGGGACAGGCTTCACCCCTCCACTTT.

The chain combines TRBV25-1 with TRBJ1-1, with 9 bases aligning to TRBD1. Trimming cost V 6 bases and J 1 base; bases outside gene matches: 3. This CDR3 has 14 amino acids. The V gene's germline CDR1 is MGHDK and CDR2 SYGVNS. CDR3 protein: CASREDRGNTEAFF. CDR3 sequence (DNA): TGTGCCAGCAGGGAGGACAGGGGGAACACTGAAGCTTTCTTT.

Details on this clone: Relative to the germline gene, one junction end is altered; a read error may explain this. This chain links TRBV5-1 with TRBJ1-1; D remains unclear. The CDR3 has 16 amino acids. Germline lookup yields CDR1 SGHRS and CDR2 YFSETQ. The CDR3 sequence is CVSSSPPRIPNTEAFF. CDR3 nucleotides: TGCGTCAGCAGCTCGCCCCCGCGGATTCCGAACACTGAAGCTTTCTTT.

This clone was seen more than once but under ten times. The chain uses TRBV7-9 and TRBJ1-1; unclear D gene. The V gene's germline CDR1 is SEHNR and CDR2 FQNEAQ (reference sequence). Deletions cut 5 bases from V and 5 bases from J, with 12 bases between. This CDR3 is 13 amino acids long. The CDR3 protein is CASSLREGTEAFF. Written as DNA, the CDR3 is TGTGCCAGCAGCCTCCGGGAGGGAACTGAAGCTTTCTTT.